A selection of T cell receptor beta chains follows, all from one sample in a study of blood T cell repertoires in COVID-19. TCRdb's table, derived via immunoSEQ multiplex PCR, lists solely in-frame clones and lacks some. The repertoire holds 90,000 to 100,000 clones, with roughly 80% as singletons. Sequencing used peripheral blood. The receptors were gathered from a man aged 80 or over with acute or convalescent COVID-19. The conserved cysteine and the conserved F or W are not part of the CDR3 here. The order of the fields is CDR3 length, J gene, V gene, CDR3 protein.

9	TRBJ2-7	TRBV10-3	AIRQDYEQY
12	TRBJ1-3	TRBV7-9	ASSFAGGLNTIY
11	TRBJ1-5	TRBV30	AWRGGGNQPQH
13	TRBJ2-2	TRBV30	AWTQGFGRAGELF
10	TRBJ2-7	TRBV29-1	SVEESSYEQY
13	TRBJ2-7	TRBV4-3	ASSQAKIPAYEQY
13	TRBJ1-4	TRBV6-5	ATRGGSSMNEKLF
14	TRBJ2-1	TRBV27	ASNLGAGQGVYEQF
14	TRBJ1-3	TRBV27	ASMRGATETGNTIY
15	TRBJ2-6	TRBV2	ASRGLGSRSGANVLT
13	TRBJ2-1	TRBV7-2	ASSSQLAGDNEQF
14	TRBJ2-4	TRBV7-2	ASSFQGQVSKNIQY
11	TRBJ1-6	TRBV30	AWNGVANSPLH
14	TRBJ2-5	TRBV13	ASSSYAGQGFETQY
15	TRBJ2-2	TRBV28	ASSFRGLAGYTGELF
15	TRBJ1-3	TRBV19	ASSTLTGPFSGNTIY
13	TRBJ1-3	TRBV6-5	ASSYRVNSGNTIY
15	TRBJ1-2	TRBV27	ASSLSFERGRDNGYT
14	TRBJ2-7	TRBV7-8	ASSVRLASFPYEQY
17	TRBJ2-1	TRBV7-9	ASSLIAGGLTSGYNEQF
13	TRBJ2-3	TRBV5-4	ASRSGGPITDTQY
13	TRBJ1-1	TRBV5-6	ASSLGGARRGEAF
11	TRBJ2-4	TRBV7-2	ASSPDRENIQY
12	TRBJ2-3	TRBV7-8	ASRLAGVLDTQY
12	TRBJ2-7	TRBV2	ASSAGTSYYEQY
11	TRBJ2-1	TRBV4-3	ASSQDGRDSQF
11	TRBJ1-1	TRBV15	ATSRVPSGEAF
12	TRBJ2-7	TRBV27	ASRGLAGVYEQY
14	TRBJ2-1	TRBV5-1	ASSSGLAGGYNEQF
14	TRBJ2-7	TRBV3-1/TRBV3-2	ASSQEALAASYEQY
13	TRBJ2-3	TRBV5-6	ASSLDGGSTDTQY
13	TRBJ2-5	TRBV28	ASSPRGQGKQTQY
12	TRBJ2-7	TRBV5-4	ASSLKQGTYEQY
11	TRBJ1-4	TRBV19	ASTQQNNEKLF
14	TRBJ2-5	TRBV7-2	ASSPALAGGPETQY
12	TRBJ2-1	TRBV3-1/TRBV3-2	ASTPTGFRNEQF
13	TRBJ2-3	TRBV28	ASSSSGGFTDTQY
13	TRBJ1-5	TRBV3-1/TRBV3-2	ASSQDHGGGQPQH
15	TRBJ2-6	TRBV3-1/TRBV3-2	ASSRQGAHSGANVLT
11	TRBJ2-7	TRBV7-6	ASSRGISYEQY
19	TRBJ2-1	TRBV27	ASSLRWTGGALFNSYNEQF
13	TRBJ1-1	TRBV5-4	ASSLVQGGRTEAF
14	TRBJ2-6	TRBV28	ASSFFTSAGANVLT
12	TRBJ2-4	TRBV7-8	ASSPTSGQVIQY
12	TRBJ2-2	TRBV18	ASSSGTNTGELF
11	TRBJ2-1	TRBV6-4	ASSVAGGNEQF
11	TRBJ1-5	TRBV24-1	ATSNRAAQPQH
14	TRBJ2-3	TRBV4-3	ASSHERSGGAHTQY
12	TRBJ1-1	TRBV10-3	AISESRGHPEAF
12	TRBJ1-2	TRBV7-2	ASRQSGTGVGYT
12	TRBJ1-2	TRBV6-5	ASSYGGRNYGYT
14	TRBJ1-3	TRBV7-9	ASSPNTGLSGNTIY
12	TRBJ1-5	TRBV7-2	ASSSTGREQPQH
14	TRBJ1-1	TRBV19	ASSTNRGWMNTEAF
11	TRBJ2-3	TRBV29-1	SVRQGSGDTQY